This record covers a single TCR beta chain. Its matching antigen is unknown. Authors' analysis steps: Researchers built a distant-metastasis classifier for papillary thyroid cancer that drew on CDR3 differences across clinicopathological groups. Through MiXCR, TCRdb re-clonotyped the PCR reads. The V and J calls here are based on TCRdb, not the publication. The sample has 15,000 to 20,000 clones; 34% are singletons. Ahead of thyroid surgery, no patient had received treatment of any kind. These data come from a study of metastatic and nonmetastatic thyroid tumors. Study information: Repertoires from blood and tumor or nodule tissue of malignant and benign thyroid patients were compared. General study points: The reported finding was significantly higher TCR beta diversity in malignant thyroid tumors relative to benign nodules, in blood and tumor.

Germline-derived CDR1 and CDR2 are SGHRS and YFSETQ. J lost 4 bases, V lost 0 bases, and 6 bases had no gene match. The CDR3 sequence is 15 residues long. This sequence joins TRBV5-1 and TRBJ2-7; TRBD1 matches at 8 bases. Material: tumor tissue. The receptor was derived from a male donor with papillary thyroid cancer or a benign thyroid nodule (not recorded which). Some clones in this sample may be carry-over from other donors' samples. DNA of the CDR3: TGCGCCAGCAGCTTGGAATCAGGGGGCGGGTACGAGCAGTACTTC. Translation: CASSLESGGGYEQYF.